The clone carrying this T cell receptor (beta chain) was observed a handful of times. Then a second PCR, running roughly 7 to 11 cycles, was carried out with a sample-barcoded 5' primer and a J-beta primer mix. Using its own MiXCR run on the 5' RACE reads, TCRdb lists one record per CDR3 protein. This sample has 1.5 million to 1.9 million distinct CDR3 sequences, with roughly 43% found just once. This CDR3 region has 16 residues. Trimming stripped 1 base from V and 0 bases from J, with 13 bases between. Germline V gives CDR1 SQVTM, CDR2 ANQGSEA. The data were taken from a study of blood T cells in healthy people across ages. Sample donors were healthy Caucasian individuals that came from Russia, aged about 6 to 95.

The receptor's source is a woman younger than 30 in good health. V gene TRBV29-1 combines with J gene TRBJ2-1; weak D call: TRBD2 (6 bases). Sequencing input: blood. This CDR3 is CSVEVGLQSSYNEQFF. The CDR3 nucleotides are TGCAGCGTTGAAGTGGGACTCCAAAGCTCCTACAATGAGCAGTTCTTC.